Below are 5 T cell receptor beta chains sequenced from a single sample in a study of vaccination effects on CD4 cells after COVID-19. Their specific antigens are unknown. Produced via immunoSEQ multiplex PCR; TCRdb's table is partial and in-frame only. The table includes fewer than 75,000 clones, approximately 80% detected once. A roughly 11-day culture period preceded the isolation of CD4+ T cells. Participants completed two doses of the BNT162b2 or mRNA-1273 vaccine. Material: CD4+ T cells from PBMCs cultured without peptide, obtained after COVID-19 vaccination. These receptors were obtained from a human donor who received a COVID-19 vaccine.

The chain couples TRBV12-3 or TRBV12-4 to TRBJ1-2, with D unclear. The CDR3 is 13 residues long. Trimming took off 8 bases at V and 1 base at J, with 11 bases between the two ends. For the CDR3, the DNA is TGTGCCAGCCAATTAAGGCGTAACTATGGCTACACCTTC. Its protein is CASQLRRNYGYTF.

The V gene is TRBV5-4, the J gene TRBJ2-1; 12 bases agree with TRBD2. Germline V gene data show CDR1 as SGHNT and CDR2 as YYREEE (reference sequence). V gave up 0 bases and J gave up 9 bases; unmatched junction bases: 7. This CDR3 is built from 16 residues. The CDR3 here is CASSLAGTSGLGEQFF. The DNA of the CDR3 is TGTGCCAGCAGCTTGGCTGGGACTAGCGGGCTTGGTGAGCAGTTCTTC.

This chain connects TRBV7-6 to TRBJ2-1, with 11 bases lining up with TRBD2. CDR1 is SGHVS and CDR2 is FNYEAQ in the germline V gene. This CDR3 has 16 residues. Trimming took 2 bases from V and 9 from J; bases not matched to a gene: 9. This CDR3 reads CASSLYTSGSRSEQFF. The CDR3, as DNA: TGTGCCAGCAGCTTATATACTAGCGGGAGTAGGAGTGAGCAGTTCTTC.

The chain carries TRBV5-1 and TRBJ1-1; D might be TRBD1 (5 bases). This CDR3 has 13 residues. Germline lookup yields CDR1 SGHRS and CDR2 YFSETQ. Between the trimmed V and J ends, which lost 4 bases and 7 bases, there was a span of 14 bases. CDR3 sequence (DNA): TGCGCCAGCAGCACTCAGGGCGCTGTTGAAGCTTTCTTT. Protein sequence: CASSTQGAVEAFF.

The chain uses TRBV5-4 and TRBJ2-5; D is perhaps TRBD1 or TRBD2 (5 bases each). This CDR3 contains 14 residues. CDR1 and CDR2 from the germline V gene are SGHNT and YYREEE (reference sequence). V was pared by 3 bases and J by 3 bases, with 12 bases between. The CDR3 region has the DNA TGTGCCAGCAGCTCCGGGGCAGACAAAGAGACCCAGTACTTC. Protein product: CASSSGADKETQYF. The entire variable domain, with the rest obtained from reference TRBV5-4 and TRBJ2-5, is as follows: ETGVTQSPTHLIKTRGQQVTLRCSSQSGHNTVSWYQQALGQGPQFIFQYYREEENGRGNFPPRFSGLQFPNYSSELNVNALELDDSALYLCASSSGADKETQYFGPGTRLLVL.